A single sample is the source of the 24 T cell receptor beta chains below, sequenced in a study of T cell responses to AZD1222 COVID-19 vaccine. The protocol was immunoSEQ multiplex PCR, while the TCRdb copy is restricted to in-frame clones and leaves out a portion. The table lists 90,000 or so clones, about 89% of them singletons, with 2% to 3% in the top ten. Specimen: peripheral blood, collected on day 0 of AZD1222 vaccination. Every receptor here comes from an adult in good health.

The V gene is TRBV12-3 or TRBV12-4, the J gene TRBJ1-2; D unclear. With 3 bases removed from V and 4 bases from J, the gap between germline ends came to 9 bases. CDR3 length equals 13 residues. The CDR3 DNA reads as TGTGCCAGCAGTTTGGGCTCGAGCTATGGCTACACCTTC. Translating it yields CASSLGSSYGYTF.

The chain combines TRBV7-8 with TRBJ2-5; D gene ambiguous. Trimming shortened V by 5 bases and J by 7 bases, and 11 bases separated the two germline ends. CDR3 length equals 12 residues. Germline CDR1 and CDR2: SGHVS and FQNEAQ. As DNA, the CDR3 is TGTGCCAGCAGCAACCTAGAAGGGACCCAGTACTTC. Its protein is CASSNLEGTQYF.

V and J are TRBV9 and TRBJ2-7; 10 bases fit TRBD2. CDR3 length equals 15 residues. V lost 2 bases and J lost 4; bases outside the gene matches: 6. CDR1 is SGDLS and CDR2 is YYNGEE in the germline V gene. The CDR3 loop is CASSVGTSDTYEQYF. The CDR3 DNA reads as TGTGCCAGCAGCGTGGGGACTAGCGATACATACGAGCAGTACTTC.

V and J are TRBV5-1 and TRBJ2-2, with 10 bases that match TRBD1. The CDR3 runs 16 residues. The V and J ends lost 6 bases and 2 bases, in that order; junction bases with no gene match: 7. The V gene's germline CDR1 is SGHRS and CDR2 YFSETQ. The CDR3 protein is CASTPGDRGNTGELFF. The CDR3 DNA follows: TGCGCCAGCACCCCGGGGGACAGGGGAAACACCGGGGAGCTGTTTTTT.

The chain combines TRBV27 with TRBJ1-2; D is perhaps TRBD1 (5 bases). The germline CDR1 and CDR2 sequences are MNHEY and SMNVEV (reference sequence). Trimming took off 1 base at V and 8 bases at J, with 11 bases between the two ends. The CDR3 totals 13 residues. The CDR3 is CASSLYLGTGYTF. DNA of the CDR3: TGTGCCAGCAGTTTATATCTAGGGACCGGCTACACCTTC.

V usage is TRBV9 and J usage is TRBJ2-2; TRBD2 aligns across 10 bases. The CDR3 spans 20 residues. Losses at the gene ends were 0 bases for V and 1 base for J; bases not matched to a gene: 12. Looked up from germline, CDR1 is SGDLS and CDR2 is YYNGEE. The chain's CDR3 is CASSVVSLERGGQNTGELFF. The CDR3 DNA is TGTGCCAGCAGCGTAGTCTCCCTGGAGCGGGGGGGACAGAACACCGGGGAGCTGTTTTTT. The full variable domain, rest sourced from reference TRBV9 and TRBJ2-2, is DSGVTQTPKHLITATGQRVTLRCSPRSGDLSVYWYQQSLDQGLQFLIQYYNGEERAKGNILERFSAQQFPDLHSELNLSSLELGDSALYFCASSVVSLERGGQNTGELFFGEGSRLTVL.

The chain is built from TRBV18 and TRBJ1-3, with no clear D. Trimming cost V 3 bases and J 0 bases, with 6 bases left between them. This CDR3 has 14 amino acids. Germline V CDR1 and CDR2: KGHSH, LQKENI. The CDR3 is CASSPLFSGNTIYF. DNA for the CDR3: TGTGCCAGCTCACCCCTTTTCTCTGGAAACACCATATATTTT.

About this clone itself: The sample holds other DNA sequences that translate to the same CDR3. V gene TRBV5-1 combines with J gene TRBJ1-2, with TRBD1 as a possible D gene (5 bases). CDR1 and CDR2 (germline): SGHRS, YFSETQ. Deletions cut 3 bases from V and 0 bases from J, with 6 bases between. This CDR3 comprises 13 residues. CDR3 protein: CASSSGANYGYTF. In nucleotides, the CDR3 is TGCGCCAGCAGCTCGGGGGCTAACTATGGCTACACCTTC. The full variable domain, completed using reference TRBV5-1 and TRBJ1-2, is KAGVTQTPRYLIKTRGQQVTLSCSPISGHRSVSWYQQTPGQGLQFLFEYFSETQRNKGNFPGRFSGRQFSNSRSEMNVSTLELGDSALYLCASSSGANYGYTFGSGTRLTVV.

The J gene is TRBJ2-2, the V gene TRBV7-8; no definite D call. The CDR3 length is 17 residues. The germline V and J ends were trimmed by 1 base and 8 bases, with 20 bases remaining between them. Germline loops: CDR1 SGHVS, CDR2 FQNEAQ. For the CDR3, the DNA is TGTGCCAGCAGCTTAGAGGTGGGCGGCCAGGTGACAGGGGAGCTGTTTTTT. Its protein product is CASSLEVGGQVTGELFF.

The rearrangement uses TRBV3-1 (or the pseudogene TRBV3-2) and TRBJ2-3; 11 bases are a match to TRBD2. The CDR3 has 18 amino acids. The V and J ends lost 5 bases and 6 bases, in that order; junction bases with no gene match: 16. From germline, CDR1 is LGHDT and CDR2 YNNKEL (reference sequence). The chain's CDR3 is CASSTGSTSGGGRDTQYF. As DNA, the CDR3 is TGTGCCAGCAGCACAGGGAGTACTAGCGGGGGAGGACGGGATACGCAGTATTTT.

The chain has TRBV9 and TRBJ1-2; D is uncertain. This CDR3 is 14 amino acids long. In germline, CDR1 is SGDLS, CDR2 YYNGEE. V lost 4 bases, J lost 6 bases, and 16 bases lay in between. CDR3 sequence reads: CASSQYGLYHGYTF. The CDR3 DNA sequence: TGTGCCAGCAGCCAATACGGACTGTATCATGGCTACACCTTC.

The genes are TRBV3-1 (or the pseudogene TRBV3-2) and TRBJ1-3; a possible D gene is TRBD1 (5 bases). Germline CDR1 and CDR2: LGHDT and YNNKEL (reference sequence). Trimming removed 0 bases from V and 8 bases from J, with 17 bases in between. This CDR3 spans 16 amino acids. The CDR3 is CASSQDGAPRVDTIYF. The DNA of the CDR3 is TGTGCCAGCAGCCAAGACGGGGCCCCTCGGGTTGACACCATATATTTT.

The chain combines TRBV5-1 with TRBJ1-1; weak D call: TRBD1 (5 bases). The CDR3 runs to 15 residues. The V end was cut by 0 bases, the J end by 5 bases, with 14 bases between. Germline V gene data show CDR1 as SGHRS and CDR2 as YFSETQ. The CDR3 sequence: CASSLEQGWITEAFF. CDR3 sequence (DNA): TGCGCCAGCAGCTTGGAGCAGGGTTGGATTACTGAAGCTTTCTTT.

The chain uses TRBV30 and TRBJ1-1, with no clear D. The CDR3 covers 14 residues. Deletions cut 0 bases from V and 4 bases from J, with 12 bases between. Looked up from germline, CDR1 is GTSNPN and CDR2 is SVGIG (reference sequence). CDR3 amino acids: CAWSVREWGTEAFF. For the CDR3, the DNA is TGTGCCTGGAGTGTACGGGAGTGGGGCACTGAAGCTTTCTTT.

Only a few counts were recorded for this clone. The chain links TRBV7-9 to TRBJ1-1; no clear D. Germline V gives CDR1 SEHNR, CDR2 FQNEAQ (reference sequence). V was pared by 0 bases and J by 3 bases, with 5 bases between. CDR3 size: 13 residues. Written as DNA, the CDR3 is TGTGCCAGCAGCTTAGCCCGACACACTGAAGCTTTCTTT. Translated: CASSLARHTEAFF. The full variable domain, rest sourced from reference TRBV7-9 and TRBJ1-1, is DTGVSQNPRHKITKRGQNVTFRCDPISEHNRLYWYRQTLGQGPEFLTYFQNEAQLEKSRLLSDRFSAERPKGSFSTLEIQRTEQGDSAMYLCASSLARHTEAFFGQGTRLTVV.

The CDR3 DNA is TGTGCCAGCAGCATCCAGGGAAGCAATCAGCCCCAGCATTTT. Translating gives CASSIQGSNQPQHF. This rearrangement joins TRBV7-9 to TRBJ1-5; weak D call: TRBD1 (5 bases). Deletions cut 5 bases from V and 1 base from J, with 9 bases between. CDR1 is SEHNR, CDR2 FQNEAQ, per germline (reference sequence). The CDR3 spans 14 residues. Variable domain in full (rest from reference TRBV7-9 and TRBJ1-5): DTGVSQNPRHKITKRGQNVTFRCDPISEHNRLYWYRQTLGQGPEFLTYFQNEAQLEKSRLLSDRFSAERPKGSFSTLEIQRTEQGDSAMYLCASSIQGSNQPQHFGDGTRLSIL.

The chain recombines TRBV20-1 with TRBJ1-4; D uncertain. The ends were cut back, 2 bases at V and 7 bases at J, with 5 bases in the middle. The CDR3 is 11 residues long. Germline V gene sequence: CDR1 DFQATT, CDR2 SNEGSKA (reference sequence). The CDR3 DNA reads TGCAGTGCTAGAAAGGGTGAAAAACTGTTTTTT. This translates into CSARKGEKLFF.

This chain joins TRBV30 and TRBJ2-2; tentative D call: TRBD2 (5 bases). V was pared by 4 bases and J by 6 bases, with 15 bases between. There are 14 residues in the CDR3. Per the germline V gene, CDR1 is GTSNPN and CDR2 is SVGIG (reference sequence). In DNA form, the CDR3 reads TGTGCCTGGACCTCCTTTCTAGCCTCCGGGGAGCTGTTTTTT. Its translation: CAWTSFLASGELFF.

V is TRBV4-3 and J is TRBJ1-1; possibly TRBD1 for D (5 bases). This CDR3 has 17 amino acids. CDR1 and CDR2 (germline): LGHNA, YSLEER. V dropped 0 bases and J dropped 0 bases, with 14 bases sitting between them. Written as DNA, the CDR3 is TGCGCCAGCAGCCAAGACCCAGTAGGGGTCTTGAACACTGAAGCTTTCTTT. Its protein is CASSQDPVGVLNTEAFF.

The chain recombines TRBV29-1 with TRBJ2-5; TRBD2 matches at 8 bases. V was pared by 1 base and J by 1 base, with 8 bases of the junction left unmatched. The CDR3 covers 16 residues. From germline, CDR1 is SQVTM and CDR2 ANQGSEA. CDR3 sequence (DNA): TGCAGCGTTGAAGGCAATGAACTAGCGGTCCAAGAGACCCAGTACTTC. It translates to CSVEGNELAVQETQYF.

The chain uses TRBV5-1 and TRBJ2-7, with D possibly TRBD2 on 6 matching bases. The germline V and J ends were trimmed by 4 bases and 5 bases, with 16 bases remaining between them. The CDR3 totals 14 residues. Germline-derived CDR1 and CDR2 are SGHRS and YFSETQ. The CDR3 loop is CASSTRRAGNEQYF. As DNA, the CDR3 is TGCGCCAGCAGCACCCGGAGGGCAGGGAACGAGCAGTACTTC. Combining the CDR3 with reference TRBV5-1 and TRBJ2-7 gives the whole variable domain KAGVTQTPRYLIKTRGQQVTLSCSPISGHRSVSWYQQTPGQGLQFLFEYFSETQRNKGNFPGRFSGRQFSNSRSEMNVSTLELGDSALYLCASSTRRAGNEQYFGPGTRLTVT.

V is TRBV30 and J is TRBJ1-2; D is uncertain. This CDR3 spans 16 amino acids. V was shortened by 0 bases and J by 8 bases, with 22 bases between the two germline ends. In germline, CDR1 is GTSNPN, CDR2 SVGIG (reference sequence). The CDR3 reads CAWSVLQGAPTGGYTF. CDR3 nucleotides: TGTGCCTGGAGTGTACTTCAAGGAGCTCCCACGGGGGGCTACACCTTC.

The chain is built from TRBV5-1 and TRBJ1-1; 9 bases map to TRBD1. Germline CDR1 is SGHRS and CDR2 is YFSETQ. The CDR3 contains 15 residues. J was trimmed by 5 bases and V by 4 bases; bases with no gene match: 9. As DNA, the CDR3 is TGCGCCAGCAGCGCCCAGGACAGGGGAGGAACTGAAGCTTTCTTT. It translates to CASSAQDRGGTEAFF.

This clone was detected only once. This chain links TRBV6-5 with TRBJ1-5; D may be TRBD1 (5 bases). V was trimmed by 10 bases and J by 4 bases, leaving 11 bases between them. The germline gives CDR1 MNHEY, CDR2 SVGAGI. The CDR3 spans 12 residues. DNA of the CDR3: TGTGCCACCCGACCAGGGAATCAGCCCCAGCATTTT. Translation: CATRPGNQPQHF.